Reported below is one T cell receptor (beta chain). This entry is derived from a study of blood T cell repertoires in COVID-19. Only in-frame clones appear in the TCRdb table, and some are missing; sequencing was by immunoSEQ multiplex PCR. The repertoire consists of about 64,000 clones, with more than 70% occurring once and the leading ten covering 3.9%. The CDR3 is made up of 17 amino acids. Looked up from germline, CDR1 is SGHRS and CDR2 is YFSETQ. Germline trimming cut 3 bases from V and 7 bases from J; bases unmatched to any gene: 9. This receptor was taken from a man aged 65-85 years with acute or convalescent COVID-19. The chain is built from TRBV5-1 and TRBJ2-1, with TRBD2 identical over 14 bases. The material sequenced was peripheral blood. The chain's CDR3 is CASSSRTSGGPLNEQFF. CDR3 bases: TGCGCCAGCAGCTCACGGACTAGCGGGGGGCCTTTGAATGAGCAGTTCTTC.